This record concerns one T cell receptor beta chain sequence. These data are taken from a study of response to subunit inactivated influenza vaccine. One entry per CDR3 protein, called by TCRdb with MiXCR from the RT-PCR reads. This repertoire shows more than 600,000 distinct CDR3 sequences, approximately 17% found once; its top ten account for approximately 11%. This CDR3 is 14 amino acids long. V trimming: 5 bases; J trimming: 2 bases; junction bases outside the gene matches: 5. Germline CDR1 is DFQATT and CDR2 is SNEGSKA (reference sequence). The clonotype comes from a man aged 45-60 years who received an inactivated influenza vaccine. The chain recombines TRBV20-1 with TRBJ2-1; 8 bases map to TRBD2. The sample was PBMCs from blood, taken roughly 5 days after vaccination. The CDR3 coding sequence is TGCAGTGCTCCCCGGACTAGCACCTACAATGAGCAGTTCTTC. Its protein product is CSAPRTSTYNEQFF.